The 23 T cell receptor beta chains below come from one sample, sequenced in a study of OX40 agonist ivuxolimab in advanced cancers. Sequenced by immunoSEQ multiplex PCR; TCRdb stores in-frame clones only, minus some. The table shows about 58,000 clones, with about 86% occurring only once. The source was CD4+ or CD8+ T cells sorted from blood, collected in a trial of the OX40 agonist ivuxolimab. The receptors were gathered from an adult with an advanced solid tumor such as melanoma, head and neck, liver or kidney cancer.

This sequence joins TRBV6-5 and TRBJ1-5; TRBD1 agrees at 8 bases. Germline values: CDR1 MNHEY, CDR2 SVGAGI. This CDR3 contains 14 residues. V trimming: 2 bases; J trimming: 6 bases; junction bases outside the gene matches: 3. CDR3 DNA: TGTGCCAGCAGTTACCGCAGGGGGCGTCAGCCCCAGCATTTT. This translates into CASSYRRGRQPQHF.

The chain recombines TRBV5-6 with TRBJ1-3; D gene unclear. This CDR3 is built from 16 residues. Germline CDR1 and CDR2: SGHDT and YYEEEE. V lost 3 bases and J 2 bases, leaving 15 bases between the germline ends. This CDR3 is CASSSTGLAAGNTIYF. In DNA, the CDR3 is TGTGCCAGCAGCTCGACGGGCCTAGCGGCTGGAAACACCATATATTTT.

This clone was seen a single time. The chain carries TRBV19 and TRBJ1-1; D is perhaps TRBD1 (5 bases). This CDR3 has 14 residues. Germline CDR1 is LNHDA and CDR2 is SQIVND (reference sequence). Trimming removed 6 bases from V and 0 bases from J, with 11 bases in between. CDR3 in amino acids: CASRSGTVNTEAFF. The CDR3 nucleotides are TGTGCCAGTAGATCCGGGACCGTGAACACTGAAGCTTTCTTT.

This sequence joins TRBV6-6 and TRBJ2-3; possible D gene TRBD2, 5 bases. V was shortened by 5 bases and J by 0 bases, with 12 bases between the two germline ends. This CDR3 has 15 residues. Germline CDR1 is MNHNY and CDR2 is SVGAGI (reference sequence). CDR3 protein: CASSPRTGSTDTQYF. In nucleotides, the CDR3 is TGTGCCAGCAGTCCCCGGACTGGGAGCACAGATACGCAGTATTTT.

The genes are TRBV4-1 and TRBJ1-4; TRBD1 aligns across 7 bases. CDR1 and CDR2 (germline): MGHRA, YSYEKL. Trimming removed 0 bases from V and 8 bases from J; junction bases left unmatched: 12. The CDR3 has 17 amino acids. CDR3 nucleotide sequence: TGCGCCAGCAGCCAAGAATTTAACAGGGGACTGGGAGAAAAACTGTTTTTT. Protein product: CASSQEFNRGLGEKLFF.

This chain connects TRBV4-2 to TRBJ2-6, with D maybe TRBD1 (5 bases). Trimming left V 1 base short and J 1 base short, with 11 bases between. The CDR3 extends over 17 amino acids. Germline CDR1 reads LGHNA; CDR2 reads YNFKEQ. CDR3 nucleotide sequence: TGTGCCAGCAGCCAAGTGCAGGGCAGGTCTGGGGCCAACGTCCTGACTTTC. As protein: CASSQVQGRSGANVLTF.

The CDR3 reads CAAGGRQETQYF. CDR3 in DNA: TGTGCTGCAGGGGGGCGCCAAGAGACCCAGTACTTC. The V call is TRBV27, the J call TRBJ2-5, with D possibly TRBD1 on 7 matching bases. Per the germline V gene, CDR1 is MNHEY and CDR2 is SMNVEV (reference sequence). The CDR3 has 12 amino acids.

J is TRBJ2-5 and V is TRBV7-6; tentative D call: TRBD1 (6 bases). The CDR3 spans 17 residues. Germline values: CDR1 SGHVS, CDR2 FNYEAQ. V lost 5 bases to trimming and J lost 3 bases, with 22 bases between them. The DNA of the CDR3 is TGTGCCAGCAGCCCTGGGACACCTACTATTCAGAAAGAGACCCAGTACTTC. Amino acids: CASSPGTPTIQKETQYF.

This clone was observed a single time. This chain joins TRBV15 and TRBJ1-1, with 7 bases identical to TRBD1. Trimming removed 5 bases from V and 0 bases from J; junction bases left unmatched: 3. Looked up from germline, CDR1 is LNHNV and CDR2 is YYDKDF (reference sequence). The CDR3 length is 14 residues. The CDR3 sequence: CATSGQAMNTEAFF. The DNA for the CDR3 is TGTGCCACCAGCGGACAGGCTATGAACACTGAAGCTTTCTTT. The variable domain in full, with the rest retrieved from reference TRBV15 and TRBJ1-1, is DAMVIQNPRYQVTQFGKPVTLSCSQTLNHNVMYWYQQKSSQAPKLLFHYYDKDFNNEADTPDNFQSRRPNTSFCFLDIRSPGLGDTAMYLCATSGQAMNTEAFFGQGTRLTVV.

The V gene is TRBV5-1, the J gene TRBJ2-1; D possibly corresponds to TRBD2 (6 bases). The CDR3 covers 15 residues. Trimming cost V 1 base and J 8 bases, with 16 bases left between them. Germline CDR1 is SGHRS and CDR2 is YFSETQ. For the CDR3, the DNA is TGCGCCAGCAGCTTGATGGCTCATGGGACTCATGAGCAGTTCTTC. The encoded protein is CASSLMAHGTHEQFF.

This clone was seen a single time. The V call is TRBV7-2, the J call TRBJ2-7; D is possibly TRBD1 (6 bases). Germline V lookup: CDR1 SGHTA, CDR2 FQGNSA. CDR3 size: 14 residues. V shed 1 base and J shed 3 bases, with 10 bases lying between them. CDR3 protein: CASSLDWDIYEQYF. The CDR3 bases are TGTGCCAGCAGCTTAGATTGGGACATCTACGAGCAGTACTTC.

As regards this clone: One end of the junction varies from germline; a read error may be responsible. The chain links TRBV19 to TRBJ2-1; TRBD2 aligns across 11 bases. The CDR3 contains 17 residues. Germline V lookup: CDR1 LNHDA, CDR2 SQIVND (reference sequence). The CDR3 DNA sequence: TGTGCCAGTAGTAGAACTACTAGCGGGGGCCCATACAGTGAGCAGTTCTTC. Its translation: CASSRTTSGGPYSEQFF.

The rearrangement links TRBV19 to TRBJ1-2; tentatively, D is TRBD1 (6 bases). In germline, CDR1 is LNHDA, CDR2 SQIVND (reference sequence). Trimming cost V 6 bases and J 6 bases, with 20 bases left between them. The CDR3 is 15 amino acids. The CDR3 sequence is CASSMPPTGTNGYTF. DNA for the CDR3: TGTGCCAGTAGCATGCCCCCCACAGGGACGAATGGCTACACCTTC.

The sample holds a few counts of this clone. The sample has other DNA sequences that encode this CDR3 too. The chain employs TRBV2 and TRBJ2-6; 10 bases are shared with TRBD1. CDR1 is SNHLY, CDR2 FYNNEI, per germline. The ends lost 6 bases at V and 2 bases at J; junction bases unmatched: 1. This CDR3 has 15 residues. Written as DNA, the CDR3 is TGTGCCAGCAGGGACAGGGGGACTGGGGCCAACGTCCTGACTTTC. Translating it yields CASRDRGTGANVLTF.

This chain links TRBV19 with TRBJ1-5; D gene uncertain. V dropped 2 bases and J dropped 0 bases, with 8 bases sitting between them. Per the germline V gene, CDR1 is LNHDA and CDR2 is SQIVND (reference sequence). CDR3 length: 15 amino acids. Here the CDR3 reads CASSIMGVSNQPQHF. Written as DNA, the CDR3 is TGTGCCAGTAGTATAATGGGTGTTAGCAATCAGCCCCAGCATTTT.

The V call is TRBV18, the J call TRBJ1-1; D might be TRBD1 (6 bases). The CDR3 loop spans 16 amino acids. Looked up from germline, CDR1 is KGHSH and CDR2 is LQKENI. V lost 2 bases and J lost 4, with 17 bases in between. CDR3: CASSPSTGSETTEAFF. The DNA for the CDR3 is TGTGCCAGCTCACCATCCACAGGGAGCGAAACCACTGAAGCTTTCTTT.

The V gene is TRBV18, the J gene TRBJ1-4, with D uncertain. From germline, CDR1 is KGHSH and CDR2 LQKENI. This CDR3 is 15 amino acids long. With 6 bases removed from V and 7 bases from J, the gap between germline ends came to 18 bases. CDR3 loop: CASSPFTMGSEKLFF. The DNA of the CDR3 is TGTGCCAGCTCTCCCTTCACGATGGGGAGTGAAAAACTGTTTTTT.

The CDR3 DNA reads TGTGCCAGCAGTTCCAGCGGACAGGGGATTTCTTATGGCTACACCTTC. It codes for CASSSSGQGISYGYTF. This sequence joins TRBV7-9 and TRBJ1-2; 9 bases fit TRBD1. Per the germline V gene, CDR1 is SEHNR and CDR2 is FQNEAQ (reference sequence). V was clipped by 6 bases and J by 5 bases; unmatched bases: 13. This CDR3 contains 16 residues.

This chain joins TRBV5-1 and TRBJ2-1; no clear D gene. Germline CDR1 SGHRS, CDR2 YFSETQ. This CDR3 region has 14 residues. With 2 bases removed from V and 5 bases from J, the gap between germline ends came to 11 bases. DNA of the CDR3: TGCGCCAGCAGCTTAGAAGGGCGAGACAATGAGCAGTTCTTC. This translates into CASSLEGRDNEQFF.

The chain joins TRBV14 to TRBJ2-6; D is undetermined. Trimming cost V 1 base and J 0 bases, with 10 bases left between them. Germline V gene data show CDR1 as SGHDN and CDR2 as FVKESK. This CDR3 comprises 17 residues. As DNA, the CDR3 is TGTGCCAGCAGCCAAGTTCGCACTTACTCTGGGGCCAACGTCCTGACTTTC. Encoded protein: CASSQVRTYSGANVLTF.

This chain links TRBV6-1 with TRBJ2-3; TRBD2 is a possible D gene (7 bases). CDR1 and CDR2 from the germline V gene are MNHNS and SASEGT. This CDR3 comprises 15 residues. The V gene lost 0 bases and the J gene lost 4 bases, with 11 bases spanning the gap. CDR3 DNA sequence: TGTGCCAGCAGTGAAGCTGGGCGGGGGCCAGATACGCAGTATTTT. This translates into CASSEAGRGPDTQYF.

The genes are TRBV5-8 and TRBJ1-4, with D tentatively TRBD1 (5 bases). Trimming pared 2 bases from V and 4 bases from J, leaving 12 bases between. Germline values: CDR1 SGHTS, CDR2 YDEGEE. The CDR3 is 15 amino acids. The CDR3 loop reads CASSFGIGGNEKLFF. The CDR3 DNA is TGTGCCAGCAGCTTCGGTATCGGGGGTAATGAAAAACTGTTTTTT.

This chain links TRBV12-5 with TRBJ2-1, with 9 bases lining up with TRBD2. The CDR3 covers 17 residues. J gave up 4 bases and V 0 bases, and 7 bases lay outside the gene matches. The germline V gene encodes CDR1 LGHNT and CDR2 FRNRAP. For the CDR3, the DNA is TGTGCTAGTGGTTTGGTACTGACTAGCGGAACGTACAATGAGCAGTTCTTC. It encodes CASGLVLTSGTYNEQFF.